This T cell receptor beta chain was identified during a study of blood T cell repertoires in COVID-19. The protocol was immunoSEQ multiplex PCR, while the TCRdb copy is restricted to in-frame clones and leaves out a portion. The sample holds under 75,000 clones, about 91% seen once. This sequence originates from a woman of 80 years or more with active COVID-19. The sequencing input was peripheral blood.

In DNA, the CDR3 is TGTGCCAGCAGTGAACTTTGGCAGGGATGGCAGCCCCAGCATTTT. It is translated as CASSELWQGWQPQHF. V gene TRBV6-1 combines with J gene TRBJ1-5, with D possibly being TRBD1 (5 bases). The CDR3 contains 15 residues. The V gene lost 2 bases and the J gene lost 7 bases, with 15 bases spanning the gap. Germline loops: CDR1 MNHNS, CDR2 SASEGT.